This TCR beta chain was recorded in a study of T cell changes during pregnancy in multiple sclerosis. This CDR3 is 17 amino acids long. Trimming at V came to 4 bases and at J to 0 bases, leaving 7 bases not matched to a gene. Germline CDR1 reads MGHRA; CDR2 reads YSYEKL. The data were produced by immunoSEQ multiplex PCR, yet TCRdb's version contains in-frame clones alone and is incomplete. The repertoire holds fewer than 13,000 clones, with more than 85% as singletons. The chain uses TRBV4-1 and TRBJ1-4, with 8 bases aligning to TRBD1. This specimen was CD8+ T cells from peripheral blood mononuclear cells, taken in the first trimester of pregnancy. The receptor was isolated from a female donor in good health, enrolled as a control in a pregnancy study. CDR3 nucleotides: TGCGCCAGCAGCCTAACTCCGACAGGGGCAACTAATGAAAAACTGTTTTTT. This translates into CASSLTPTGATNEKLFF.